This T cell receptor (beta chain) was captured by sequencing in a study of T cell responses to AZD1222 COVID-19 vaccine. As concerns this clone: Its specificity is not known.

The table came from immunoSEQ multiplex PCR; TCRdb's copy has only in-frame clones and leaves some out. This table has fewer than 120,000 clones, around 90% appearing once. Study-wide points: The study identified only five or six AZD1222 recipients as seropositive at baseline. The study found vaccine-associated CD4 TCRs spanning spike, dominant at 160-218 and 743-854.

The V and J ends lost 4 bases and 3 bases respectively, with 18 bases between them. The CDR3 covers 16 residues. Germline V gene sequence: CDR1 MNHNS, CDR2 SASEGT. The sequence was collected from an adult in good health. The sample was peripheral blood, taken on day 0 of AZD1222 vaccination. The rearrangement links TRBV6-1 to TRBJ2-5; TRBD2 might be the D (5 bases). CDR3: CASSGSLTGIEETQYF. The CDR3 nucleotides read TGTGCCAGCAGTGGTTCCCTTACGGGGATAGAAGAGACCCAGTACTTC.